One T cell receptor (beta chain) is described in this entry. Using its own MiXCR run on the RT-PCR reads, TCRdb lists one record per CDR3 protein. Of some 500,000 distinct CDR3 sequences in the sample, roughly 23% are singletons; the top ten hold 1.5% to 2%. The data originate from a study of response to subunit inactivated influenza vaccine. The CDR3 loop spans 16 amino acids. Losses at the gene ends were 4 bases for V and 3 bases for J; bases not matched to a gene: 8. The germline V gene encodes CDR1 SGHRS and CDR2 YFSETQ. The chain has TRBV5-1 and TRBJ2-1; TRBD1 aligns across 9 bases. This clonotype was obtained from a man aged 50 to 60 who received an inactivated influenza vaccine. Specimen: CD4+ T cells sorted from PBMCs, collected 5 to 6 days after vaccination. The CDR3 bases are TGCGCCAGCAGCGTATGGACAGGGGCCGGCTACAATGAGCAGTTCTTC. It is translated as CASSVWTGAGYNEQFF.